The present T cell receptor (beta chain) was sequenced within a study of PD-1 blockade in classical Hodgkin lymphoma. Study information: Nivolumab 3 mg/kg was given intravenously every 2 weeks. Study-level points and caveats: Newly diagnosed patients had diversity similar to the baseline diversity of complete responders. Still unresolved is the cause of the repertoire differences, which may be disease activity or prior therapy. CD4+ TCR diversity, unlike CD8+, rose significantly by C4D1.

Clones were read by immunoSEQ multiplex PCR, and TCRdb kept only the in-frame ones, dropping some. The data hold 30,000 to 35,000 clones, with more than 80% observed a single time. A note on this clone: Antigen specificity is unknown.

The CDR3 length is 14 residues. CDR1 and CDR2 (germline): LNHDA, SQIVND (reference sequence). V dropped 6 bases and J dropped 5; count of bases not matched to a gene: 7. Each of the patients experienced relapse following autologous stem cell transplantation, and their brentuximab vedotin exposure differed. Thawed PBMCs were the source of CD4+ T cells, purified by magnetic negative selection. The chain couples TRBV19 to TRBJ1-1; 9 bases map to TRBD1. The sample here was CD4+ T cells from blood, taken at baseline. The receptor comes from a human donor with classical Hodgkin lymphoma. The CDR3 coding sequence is TGTGCCAGTAGGTACAGGGGGCGGGAGACTGAAGCTTTCTTT. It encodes CASRYRGRETEAFF.